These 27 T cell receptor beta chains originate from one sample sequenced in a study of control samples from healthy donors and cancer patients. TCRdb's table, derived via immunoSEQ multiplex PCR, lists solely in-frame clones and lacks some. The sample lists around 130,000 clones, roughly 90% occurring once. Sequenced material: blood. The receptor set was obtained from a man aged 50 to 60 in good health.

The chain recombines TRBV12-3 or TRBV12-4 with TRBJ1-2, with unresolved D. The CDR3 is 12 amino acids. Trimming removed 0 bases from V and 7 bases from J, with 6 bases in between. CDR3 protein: CASSLAKAGYTF. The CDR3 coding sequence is TGTGCCAGCAGTTTAGCGAAGGCTGGCTACACCTTC.

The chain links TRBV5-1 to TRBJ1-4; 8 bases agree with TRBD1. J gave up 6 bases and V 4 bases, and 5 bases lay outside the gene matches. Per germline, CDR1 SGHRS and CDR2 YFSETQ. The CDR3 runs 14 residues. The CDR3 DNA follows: TGCGCCAGCAGCACAGACAGGGGAGATGAAAAACTGTTTTTT. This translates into CASSTDRGDEKLFF.

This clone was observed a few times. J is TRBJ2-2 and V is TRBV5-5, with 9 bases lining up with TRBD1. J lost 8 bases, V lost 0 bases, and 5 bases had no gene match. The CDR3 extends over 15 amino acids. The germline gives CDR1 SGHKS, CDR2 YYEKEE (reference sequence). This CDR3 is CASSLEGQGGGELFF. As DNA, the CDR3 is TGTGCCAGCAGCTTGGAGGGACAGGGTGGAGGGGAGCTGTTTTTT.

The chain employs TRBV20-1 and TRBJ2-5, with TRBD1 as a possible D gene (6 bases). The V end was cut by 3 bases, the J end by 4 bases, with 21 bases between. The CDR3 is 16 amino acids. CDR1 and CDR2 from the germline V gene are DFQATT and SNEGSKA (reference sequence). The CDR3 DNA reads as TGCAGTGCTAGTGAGGGGCCGGGACAACGGCGAGAGACCCAGTACTTC. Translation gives CSASEGPGQRRETQYF.

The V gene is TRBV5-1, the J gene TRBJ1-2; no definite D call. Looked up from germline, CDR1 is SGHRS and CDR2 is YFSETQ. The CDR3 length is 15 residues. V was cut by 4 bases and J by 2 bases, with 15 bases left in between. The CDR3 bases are TGCGCCAGCAGCAGTCAGATGGAAGGGAACTATGGCTACACCTTC. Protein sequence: CASSSQMEGNYGYTF.

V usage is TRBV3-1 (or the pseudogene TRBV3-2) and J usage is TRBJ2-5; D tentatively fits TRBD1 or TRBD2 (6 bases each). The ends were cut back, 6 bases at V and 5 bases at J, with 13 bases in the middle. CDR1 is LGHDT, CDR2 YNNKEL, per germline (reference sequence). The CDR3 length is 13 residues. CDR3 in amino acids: CASSTYGGETQYF. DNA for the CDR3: TGTGCCAGCAGTACTTACGGGGGCGAGACCCAGTACTTC.

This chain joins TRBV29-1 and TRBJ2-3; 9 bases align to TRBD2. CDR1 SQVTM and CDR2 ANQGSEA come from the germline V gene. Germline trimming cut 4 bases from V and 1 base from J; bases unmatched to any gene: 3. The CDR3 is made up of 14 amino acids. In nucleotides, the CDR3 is TGCAGCGTTGTTTCTAGCGGGGGCACAGATACGCAGTATTTT. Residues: CSVVSSGGTDTQYF.

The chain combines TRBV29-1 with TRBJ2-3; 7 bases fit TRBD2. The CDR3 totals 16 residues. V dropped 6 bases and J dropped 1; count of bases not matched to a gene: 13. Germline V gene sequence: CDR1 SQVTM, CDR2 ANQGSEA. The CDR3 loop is CSVGFSSGVGTDTQYF. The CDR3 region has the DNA TGCAGCGTGGGGTTCTCGAGCGGGGTGGGCACAGATACGCAGTATTTT.

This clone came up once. CDR3 nucleotide sequence: TGTGCCAGCAGTTTACAGGGCGGGAACACTGAAGCTTTCTTT. It translates to CASSLQGGNTEAFF. The chain links TRBV27 to TRBJ1-1, with a tentative D call TRBD1 (5 bases). Trimming removed 2 bases at V and 1 base at J, with 8 bases between. CDR1 is MNHEY, CDR2 SMNVEV, per germline (reference sequence). The CDR3 loop spans 14 amino acids.

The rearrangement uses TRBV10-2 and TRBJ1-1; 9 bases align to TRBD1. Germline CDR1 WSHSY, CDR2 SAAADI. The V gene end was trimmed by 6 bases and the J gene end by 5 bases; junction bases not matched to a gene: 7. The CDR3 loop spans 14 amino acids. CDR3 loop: CASRRDRVRTEAFF. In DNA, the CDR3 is TGCGCCAGCAGGAGGGACAGGGTGCGTACTGAAGCTTTCTTT.

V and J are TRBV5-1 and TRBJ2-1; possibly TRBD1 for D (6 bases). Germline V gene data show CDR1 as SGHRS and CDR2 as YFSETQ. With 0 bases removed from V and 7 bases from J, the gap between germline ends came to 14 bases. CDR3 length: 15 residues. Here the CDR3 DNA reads TGCGCCAGCAGCTTGGGGGCAGGGGCACCAAATGAGCAGTTCTTC. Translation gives CASSLGAGAPNEQFF.

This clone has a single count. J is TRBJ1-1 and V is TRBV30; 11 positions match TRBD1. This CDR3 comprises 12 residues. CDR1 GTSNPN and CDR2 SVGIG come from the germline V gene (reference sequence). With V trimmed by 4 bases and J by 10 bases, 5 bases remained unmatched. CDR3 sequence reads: CAWNWDRGLAFF. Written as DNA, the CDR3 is TGTGCCTGGAATTGGGACAGGGGGTTAGCTTTCTTT.

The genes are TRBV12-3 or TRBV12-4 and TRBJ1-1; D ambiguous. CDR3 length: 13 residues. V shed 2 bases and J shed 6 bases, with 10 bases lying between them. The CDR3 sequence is CASSLLAGAEAFF. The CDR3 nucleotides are TGTGCCAGCAGTTTATTGGCCGGGGCTGAAGCTTTCTTT.

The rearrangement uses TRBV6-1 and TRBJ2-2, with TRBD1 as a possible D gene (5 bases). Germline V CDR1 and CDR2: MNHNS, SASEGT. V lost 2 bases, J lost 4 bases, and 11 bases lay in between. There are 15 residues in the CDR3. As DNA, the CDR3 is TGTGCCAGCAGTGAATGGCAGGGTGGCACCGGGGAGCTGTTTTTT. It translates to CASSEWQGGTGELFF.

The CDR3 nucleotides are TGTGCCAGCAGTGAATTTTCGGGGCAGGGGCGATACAATGAGCAGTTCTTC. Protein: CASSEFSGQGRYNEQFF. The J gene is TRBJ2-1, the V gene TRBV25-1, with a possible D match to TRBD1 (6 bases). Germline loops: CDR1 MGHDK, CDR2 SYGVNS. This CDR3 has 17 amino acids. Trimming removed 1 base at V and 4 bases at J, with 17 bases between. The full variable domain, rest sourced from reference TRBV25-1 and TRBJ2-1, is EADIYQTPRYLVIGTGKKITLECSQTMGHDKMYWYQQDPGMELHLIHYSYGVNSTEKGDLSSESTVSRIRTEHFPLTLESARPSHTSQYLCASSEFSGQGRYNEQFFGPGTRLTVL.

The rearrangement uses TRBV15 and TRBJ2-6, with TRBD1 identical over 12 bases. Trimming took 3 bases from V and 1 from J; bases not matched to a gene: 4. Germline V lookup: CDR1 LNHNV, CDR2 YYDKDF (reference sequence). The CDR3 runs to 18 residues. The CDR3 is CATSRGQGANSGANVLTF. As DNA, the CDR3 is TGTGCCACCAGCAGGGGACAGGGGGCGAATTCTGGGGCCAACGTCCTGACTTTC.

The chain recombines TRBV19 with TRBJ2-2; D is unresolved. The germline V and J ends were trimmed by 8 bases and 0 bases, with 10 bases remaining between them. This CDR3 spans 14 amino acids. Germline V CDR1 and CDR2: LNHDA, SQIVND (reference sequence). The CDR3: CASAGVPNTGELFF. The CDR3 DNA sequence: TGTGCCAGTGCTGGGGTACCGAACACCGGGGAGCTGTTTTTT. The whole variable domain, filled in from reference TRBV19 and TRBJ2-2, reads DGGITQSPKYLFRKEGQNVTLSCEQNLNHDAMYWYRQDPGQGLRLIYYSQIVNDFQKGDIAEGYSVSREKKESFPLTVTSAQKNPTAFYLCASAGVPNTGELFFGEGSRLTVL.

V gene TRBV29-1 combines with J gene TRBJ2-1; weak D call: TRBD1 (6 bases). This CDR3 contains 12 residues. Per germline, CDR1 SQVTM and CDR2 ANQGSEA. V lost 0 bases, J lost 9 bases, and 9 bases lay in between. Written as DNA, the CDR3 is TGCAGCGTTGAAGACCTGGACAGTGAGCAGTTCTTC. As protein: CSVEDLDSEQFF.

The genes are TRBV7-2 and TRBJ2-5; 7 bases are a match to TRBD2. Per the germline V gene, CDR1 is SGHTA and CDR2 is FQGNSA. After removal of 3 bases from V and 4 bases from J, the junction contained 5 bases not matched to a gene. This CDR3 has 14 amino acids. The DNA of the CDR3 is TGTGCCAGCAGCTTTAGTAGCGGGCCAGAGACCCAGTACTTC. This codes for CASSFSSGPETQYF.

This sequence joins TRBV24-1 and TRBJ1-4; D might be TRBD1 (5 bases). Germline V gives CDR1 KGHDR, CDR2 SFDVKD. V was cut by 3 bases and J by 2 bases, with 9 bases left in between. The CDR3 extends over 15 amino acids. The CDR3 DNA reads TGTGCCACCAGTGATGGAGGGGCGACTAATGAAAAACTGTTTTTT. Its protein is CATSDGGATNEKLFF.

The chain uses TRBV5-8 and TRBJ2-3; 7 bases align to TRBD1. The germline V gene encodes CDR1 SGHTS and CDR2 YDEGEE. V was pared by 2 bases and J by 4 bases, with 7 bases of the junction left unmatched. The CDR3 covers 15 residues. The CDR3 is CASSLRGGPSDTQYF. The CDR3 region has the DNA TGTGCCAGCAGCTTAAGAGGGGGCCCCTCAGATACGCAGTATTTT.

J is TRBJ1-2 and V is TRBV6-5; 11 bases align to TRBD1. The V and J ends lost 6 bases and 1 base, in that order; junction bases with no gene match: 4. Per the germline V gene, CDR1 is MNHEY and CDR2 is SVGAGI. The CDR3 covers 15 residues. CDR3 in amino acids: CASRRTGGLNYGYTF. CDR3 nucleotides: TGTGCCAGCAGAAGGACAGGGGGCCTTAACTATGGCTACACCTTC.

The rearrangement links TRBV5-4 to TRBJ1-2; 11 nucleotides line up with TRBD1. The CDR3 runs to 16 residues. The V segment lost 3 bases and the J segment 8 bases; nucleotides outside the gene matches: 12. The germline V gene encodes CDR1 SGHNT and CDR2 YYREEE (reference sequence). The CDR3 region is CASSYLGGQGVMGYTF. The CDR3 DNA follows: TGTGCCAGCAGCTATTTGGGGGGACAGGGGGTTATGGGCTACACCTTC.

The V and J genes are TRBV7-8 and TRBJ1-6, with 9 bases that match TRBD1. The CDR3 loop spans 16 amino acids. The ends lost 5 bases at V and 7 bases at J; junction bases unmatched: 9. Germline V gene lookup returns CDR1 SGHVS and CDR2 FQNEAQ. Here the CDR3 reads CASSTNTGGRNSPLHF. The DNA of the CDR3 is TGTGCCAGCAGCACAAATACAGGGGGCAGGAATTCACCCCTCCACTTT.

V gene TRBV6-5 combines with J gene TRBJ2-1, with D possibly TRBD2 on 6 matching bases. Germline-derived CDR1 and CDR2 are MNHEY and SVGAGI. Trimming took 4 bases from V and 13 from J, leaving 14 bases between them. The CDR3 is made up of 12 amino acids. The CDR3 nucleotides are TGTGCCAGCAGTTTTTTTAGGGACTCCCAGTTCTTC. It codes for CASSFFRDSQFF.

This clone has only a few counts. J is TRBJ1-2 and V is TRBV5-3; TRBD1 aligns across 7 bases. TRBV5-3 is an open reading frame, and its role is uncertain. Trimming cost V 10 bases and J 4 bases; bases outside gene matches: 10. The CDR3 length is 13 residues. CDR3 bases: TGTGCCGGGATGGACAGGAGATTCTATGGCTACACCTTC. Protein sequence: CAGMDRRFYGYTF.

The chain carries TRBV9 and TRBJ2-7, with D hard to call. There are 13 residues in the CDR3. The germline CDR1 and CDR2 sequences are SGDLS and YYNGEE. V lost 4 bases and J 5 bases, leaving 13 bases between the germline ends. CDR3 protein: CASSRDGVDEQYF. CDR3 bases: TGTGCCAGCAGCCGCGACGGAGTCGACGAGCAGTACTTC.